These T cell receptor beta chains were read from a single sample in a study of post-analysis software for immune sequencing data. MiXCR, run by TCRdb on the PCR reads, gives a single entry per CDR3 protein. The sample lists roughly 800,000 distinct CDR3 sequences, about 45% occurring once. Sequencing used blood. These receptors were collected from a girl aged 10-17 years with multiple sclerosis. Both conserved end residues are part of each CDR3. A D gene is named only where the DNA matches it firmly. Clone size is not always given. Where it is, it says once, few, many or a class for expanded clones.

>TRBV12-3/TRBV12-4|TRBJ2-1|NA|NA
TGTGCCAGCAGTTTAGTCGGGTCTGTAGGTTACAATGAGCAGTTCTTC
CASSLVGSVGYNEQFF
>TRBV7-9|TRBJ1-1|NA|NA
TGTGCCAGCAGCGGAGAGGGGGATACTGAAGCTTTCTTT
CASSGEGDTEAFF
>TRBV7-9|TRBJ2-1|NA|many
TGTGCCAGCAGCTTAACCCACAATGAGCAGTTCTTC
CASSLTHNEQFF
>TRBV3-1|TRBJ1-3|NA|NA
TGTGCCAGCAGCCAAGATTCGGATAGCTGGATATATTTT
CASSQDSDSWIYF
>TRBV6-5|TRBJ1-2|NA|NA
TGTGCCAGCAGTTACGATCTGGTCCAGGCTGGCTACACCTTC
CASSYDLVQAGYTF
>TRBV20-1|TRBJ2-1|NA|NA
TGCAGTGCTAGAGAGGTCAGTGAGCAGTTCTTC
CSAREVSEQFF
>TRBV20-1|TRBJ2-1|TRBD1|NA
TGCAGTGCTCGAGGGGGCTTTGAGCAGTTCTTC
CSARGGFEQFF
>TRBV7-2|TRBJ2-3|NA|few
TGTGCCAGCAGCTCCGTCTACTCGACAGATACGCAGTATTTT
CASSSVYSTDTQYF
>TRBV5-1|TRBJ2-3|TRBD2|NA
TGCGCCAGCAGCTTGGTTGGCGGGAGAGAGTCAGATACGCAGTATTTT
CASSLVGGRESDTQYF
>TRBV29-1|TRBJ1-2|NA|NA
TGCAGCGTTGAGGGGGGTGAGACAAACTATGGCTACACCTTC
CSVEGGETNYGYTF
>TRBV12-3/TRBV12-4|TRBJ2-5|NA|NA
TGTGCCAGCAGTGACCGGGAGCTGAAAGAGACCCAGTACTTC
CASSDRELKETQYF
>TRBV24-1|TRBJ2-1|TRBD1|once
TGTGCCACCAGTGATTCCCCGACAGGGGGCTCCTACAATGAGCAGTTCTTC
CATSDSPTGGSYNEQFF
>TRBV29-1|TRBJ2-1|TRBD2|NA
TGCAGCGTTGAAGGGGGGGGACTAGCTGTCAATGAGCAGTTCTTC
CSVEGGGLAVNEQFF
>TRBV6-5|TRBJ1-2|NA|NA
TGTGCCAGCAGTTATAGGCAGAGAAACTATGGCTACACCTTC
CASSYRQRNYGYTF
>TRBV2|TRBJ1-4|TRBD1|NA
TGTGCCAGCAGGTTTCCGGGACAGGGATACGCAACTAATGAAAAACTGTTTTTT
CASRFPGQGYATNEKLFF
>TRBV20-1|TRBJ2-3|TRBD2|few
TGCAGTGCTAGAGGGTGGGGAGGGAACAATTTCCCAGATACGCAGTATTTT
CSARGWGGNNFPDTQYF
>TRBV30|TRBJ1-2|NA|NA
TGTGCCTGGAAATCTTGGGACACCAACTATGGCTACACCTTC
CAWKSWDTNYGYTF
>TRBV20-1|TRBJ2-7|TRBD2|NA
TGCAGTGCTAGAGATTTGGGACTAGCGGGAGGGCCTTCCTCCTACGAGCAGTACTTC
CSARDLGLAGGPSSYEQYF
>TRBV10-2|TRBJ2-5|NA|few
TGCGCCAGCAGTGAGTCCGGAGAATTCCCGCAGTACTTC
CASSESGEFPQYF
>TRBV20-1|TRBJ2-1|TRBD2|NA
TGCAGTGCTAGTCTATATCCGGGACTAGCGGGCACTTGGGGGAGCTCCTACAATGAGCAGTTCTTC
CSASLYPGLAGTWGSSYNEQFF
>TRBV7-6|TRBJ1-1|NA|few
TGTGCCAGCAGCATAGGGGCTTACACTGAAGCTTTCTTT
CASSIGAYTEAFF
>TRBV6-6|TRBJ2-6|NA|few
TGTGCCAGCAGTCCGCCGCCCTCTGGGGCCAACGTCCTGACTTTC
CASSPPPSGANVLTF
>TRBV5-5|TRBJ2-5|TRBD2|few
TGTGCCAGCAGCTTGATGTCTAGCGGGAGTCGGGAGACCCAGTACTTC
CASSLMSSGSRETQYF
>TRBV4-3|TRBJ2-1|TRBD2|once
TGCGCCAGCAGCCAATCCCCCCTAGCGGGAGCCTCGGAGCAGTTCTTC
CASSQSPLAGASEQFF
>TRBV2|TRBJ2-7|NA|NA
TGTGCCAGCAGTGCAGGATCCGGACAGAGCTACGAGCAGTACTTC
CASSAGSGQSYEQYF
>TRBV28|TRBJ2-1|NA|once
TGTGCCAGCAGTTTTCCCGCGGGATCCTACAATGAGCAGTTCTTC
CASSFPAGSYNEQFF
>TRBV6-1|TRBJ2-1|NA|NA
TGTGCCAGCACAAGGACAGTCTCTACCACCTACAATGAGCAGTTCTTC
CASTRTVSTTYNEQFF
>TRBV28|TRBJ1-2|NA|NA
TGTACCAGCAGTTTAGTCCTACGGGGTCATGGCTACACCTTC
CTSSLVLRGHGYTF
>TRBV19|TRBJ2-5|NA|NA
TGTGCCAGCAAAAGTCTCGAGGGACACCCTGGGGAGACCCAGTACTTC
CASKSLEGHPGETQYF
>TRBV5-6|TRBJ2-5|NA|once
TGTGCCAGCAGCAGGACATGGGAGACCCAGTACTTC
CASSRTWETQYF
>TRBV5-5|TRBJ1-1|NA|once
TGTGCCAGCCTCCGGGGGGGCTGCACTGAAGCTTTCTTT
CASLRGGCTEAFF
>TRBV20-1|TRBJ2-1|TRBD2|NA
TGCAGTGCTGGGGTGGGACTAGTCGGCAACAATGAGCAGTTCTTC
CSAGVGLVGNNEQFF
>TRBV29-1|TRBJ2-6|NA|NA
TGCAGCGTGGCGGCAGCATCCTCTGGGGCCAACGTCCTGACTTTC
CSVAAASSGANVLTF
>TRBV29-1|TRBJ1-2|NA|few
TGCAGCGTTGTTGTTGGCCCCACAGCTAACTATGGCTACACCTTC
CSVVVGPTANYGYTF
>TRBV5-6|TRBJ2-7|NA|NA
TGTGCCAGCAGGATCCTCGCAGGGGCCGAGCAGTACTTC
CASRILAGAEQYF
>TRBV29-1|TRBJ2-1|TRBD2|NA
TGCAGCGTTGAAGGCCCCGAGGTGATAGCGGGAGGATACTACAATGAGCAGTTCTTC
CSVEGPEVIAGGYYNEQFF
>TRBV29-1|TRBJ1-2|NA|few
TGCAGCGTGCCTCAACAGGCCAACTATGGCTACACCTTC
CSVPQQANYGYTF
>TRBV7-7|TRBJ1-4|NA|NA
TGTGCTAGCAGCTTAGGAGGGGGAGGCGGTGAAAAACTGTTTTTT
CASSLGGGGGEKLFF
>TRBV5-5|TRBJ2-1|NA|NA
TGTGCCAGCAGCTTGTTCCCGGCGTCTTCCTACAATGAGCAGTTCTTC
CASSLFPASSYNEQFF
>TRBV29-1|TRBJ2-7|NA|NA
TGCAGCTTTCGCGAGAACTGCGAGCAGTACTTC
CSFRENCEQYF
>TRBV5-6|TRBJ1-1|NA|NA
TGTGCCAGCAGCTTGGGAGTGGGCACTGAAGCTTTCTTT
CASSLGVGTEAFF